The clone carrying this TCR beta chain appeared once. The antigen is not known. This sample is part of a study of cytomegalovirus exposure and HLA in healthy donors. General observations from the study: Most TCR beta V segments were productive about 87% or about 30% of the time in an earlier analysis.

Trimming at V came to 6 bases and at J to 3 bases, leaving 3 bases not matched to a gene. Germline V lookup: CDR1 SQVTM, CDR2 ANQGSEA. CDR3 length: 13 residues. With 60 Vbeta and 13 Jbeta primers, the PCR was carried out. The assay was immunoSEQ multiplex PCR, and TCRdb's table has in-frame clones only and misses some. The repertoire holds 110,000 to 150,000 clones, almost 80% seen once, with 1.5% to 2% in the top ten. This TCR was sampled from a woman aged 25 to 39 in good health and CMV-seronegative. The chain employs TRBV29-1 and TRBJ1-5; TRBD1 matches 9 bases. What was sequenced was PBMCs. CDR3 in amino acids: CSVGQGPNQPQHF. As DNA, the CDR3 is TGCAGCGTGGGACAGGGTCCCAATCAGCCCCAGCATTTT.